Following are 29 T cell receptor beta chains from one sample sequenced in a study of CD8 T cells in Susac syndrome. An amount of RNA that ranged from roughly 0.5 to 1 ug was reverse transcribed with random hexamers. TCRdb recomputed calls from the immunoSEQ multiplex PCR reads with MiXCR, one row per CDR3 protein. Of about 110,000 distinct CDR3 sequences in the sample, approximately 94% were seen once. Sequencing used CD8+ T cells from PBMCs. These receptors all come from a human donor with Susac syndrome.

This chain links TRBV7-9 with TRBJ1-4; D not certain. The V and J ends lost 5 bases and 8 bases respectively, with 12 bases between them. Germline assignment: CDR1 SEHNR and CDR2 FQNEAQ (reference sequence). The CDR3 loop spans 13 amino acids. The CDR3: CASSRQNGEKLFF. CDR3 DNA: TGTGCCAGCAGCAGACAAAACGGAGAAAAACTGTTTTTT.

The rearrangement joins TRBV29-1 to TRBJ1-1; tentative D call: TRBD1 (5 bases). CDR1 is SQVTM and CDR2 is ANQGSEA in the germline V gene. Trimming removed 8 bases from V and 6 bases from J, with 13 bases in between. The CDR3 is 11 residues long. CDR3 in amino acids: CSSRDGSEAFF. In DNA form, the CDR3 reads TGCAGCTCCCGGGACGGCTCTGAAGCTTTCTTT.

The chain uses TRBV6-5 and TRBJ1-2; 10 bases match TRBD1. CDR1 is MNHEY, CDR2 SVGAGI, per germline. The CDR3 covers 17 residues. Germline trimming cut 2 bases from V and 6 bases from J; bases unmatched to any gene: 12. The CDR3 coding sequence is TGTGCCAGCAGTTACGGGACAGGGGTCGGCCTATCGGATGGCTACACCTTC. As protein: CASSYGTGVGLSDGYTF.

The chain combines TRBV7-9 with TRBJ2-7; D is ambiguous. The CDR3 is 13 amino acids. Germline loops: CDR1 SEHNR, CDR2 FQNEAQ (reference sequence). Trimming stripped 6 bases from V and 2 bases from J, with 11 bases between. The CDR3: CASSPPVTYEQYF. As DNA, the CDR3 is TGTGCCAGCAGTCCACCCGTCACCTACGAGCAGTACTTC. Using reference TRBV7-9 and TRBJ2-7 for the parts outside the CDR3, the full variable domain is DTGVSQNPRHKITKRGQNVTFRCDPISEHNRLYWYRQTLGQGPEFLTYFQNEAQLEKSRLLSDRFSAERPKGSFSTLEIQRTEQGDSAMYLCASSPPVTYEQYFGPGTRLTVT.

This clonotype was detected only once. This chain joins TRBV7-2 and TRBJ2-7, with 9 bases lining up with TRBD1. The ends lost 5 bases at V and 3 bases at J; junction bases unmatched: 5. The CDR3 loop spans 14 amino acids. In germline, CDR1 is SGHTA, CDR2 FQGNSA. The CDR3 coding sequence is TGTGCCAGCAGCGGCCGGGACAGGGACTACGAGCAGTACTTC. Residues: CASSGRDRDYEQYF.

The chain has TRBV12-3 or TRBV12-4 and TRBJ2-1; D call uncertain. Trimming pared 8 bases from V and 7 bases from J, leaving 12 bases between. The CDR3 consists of 12 residues. This CDR3 is CASGSGANEQFF. As DNA, the CDR3 is TGTGCCAGCGGGTCAGGTGCAAATGAGCAGTTCTTC.

CDR3 region: CASGRYNEQFF. Here the CDR3 DNA reads TGTGCCAGCGGACGATACAATGAGCAGTTCTTC. The V call is TRBV6-6, the J call TRBJ2-1; D gene unclear. This CDR3 is 11 amino acids long. V shed 8 bases and J shed 4 bases, with 6 bases lying between them. The germline CDR1 and CDR2 sequences are MNHNY and SVGAGI (reference sequence).

The chain combines TRBV7-9 with TRBJ2-5, with 8 bases fitting TRBD1. Germline-derived CDR1 and CDR2 are SEHNR and FQNEAQ (reference sequence). Losses at the gene ends were 1 base for V and 5 bases for J; bases not matched to a gene: 9. This CDR3 contains 16 residues. The CDR3 here is CASSLVGRTGRETQYF. The CDR3 nucleotides read TGTGCCAGCAGCTTAGTAGGCCGGACAGGGAGGGAGACCCAGTACTTC.

This rearrangement joins TRBV5-1 to TRBJ2-1; D assignment may be TRBD1 or TRBD2 (6 bases each). CDR1 is SGHRS, CDR2 YFSETQ, per germline. V was shortened by 7 bases and J by 4 bases, with 12 bases between the two germline ends. CDR3 length equals 13 residues. The CDR3 nucleotides are TGCGCCAGCTCCGGGGGCCAGTACAATGAGCAGTTCTTC. Translating gives CASSGGQYNEQFF.

The chain couples TRBV20-1 to TRBJ2-1; the match to TRBD1 covers 9 bases. This CDR3 comprises 17 residues. Germline V gives CDR1 DFQATT, CDR2 SNEGSKA (reference sequence). Trimming at V came to 0 bases and at J to 6 bases, leaving 12 bases not matched to a gene. Written as DNA, the CDR3 is TGCAGTGCTAGAGATGTTGGCGGACAGGGGTCGATCAATGAGCAGTTCTTC. It codes for CSARDVGGQGSINEQFF.

The chain recombines TRBV19 with TRBJ1-6; no definite D call. The length of the CDR3 is 13 residues. Trimming pared 5 bases from V and 10 bases from J, leaving 12 bases between. CDR1 is LNHDA, CDR2 SQIVND, per germline (reference sequence). The CDR3 DNA is TGTGCCAGTAGTGCAGCCCCGGGATCACCCCTCCACTTT. It encodes CASSAAPGSPLHF.

The chain links TRBV27 to TRBJ2-4; 10 bases match TRBD1. This CDR3 is built from 16 residues. The V and J ends lost 6 bases and 0 bases, in that order; junction bases with no gene match: 5. Per germline, CDR1 MNHEY and CDR2 SMNVEV (reference sequence). Here the CDR3 DNA reads TGTGCCAGCAGCGCAGACAGGGGGCTAGCCAAAAACATTCAGTACTTC. Translating gives CASSADRGLAKNIQYF.

The chain combines TRBV29-1 with TRBJ2-1; D ambiguous. The CDR3 has 13 amino acids. From germline, CDR1 is SQVTM and CDR2 ANQGSEA. Trimming took off 1 base at V and 6 bases at J, with 10 bases between the two ends. The CDR3 bases are TGCAGCGTTGAAGGAGTCACATTCAATGAGCAGTTCTTC. Translation: CSVEGVTFNEQFF.

This clonotype has a single count. The chain couples TRBV4-3 to TRBJ2-7, with 11 bases lining up with TRBD2. V dropped 3 bases and J dropped 2; count of bases not matched to a gene: 3. Germline V lookup: CDR1 LGHNA, CDR2 YSLEER. CDR3 length equals 15 residues. The CDR3 region is CASSQTSGTAYEQYF. The CDR3 DNA reads as TGCGCCAGCAGCCAGACTAGCGGGACCGCCTACGAGCAGTACTTC.

This rearrangement joins TRBV20-1 to TRBJ2-7, with D unresolved. Between the trimmed V and J ends, which lost 6 bases and 2 bases, there was a span of 17 bases. CDR3 length: 14 amino acids. Germline V gene sequence: CDR1 DFQATT, CDR2 SNEGSKA (reference sequence). CDR3 sequence reads: CSAKGRERTYEQYF. In DNA form, the CDR3 reads TGCAGTGCAAAAGGACGAGAAAGAACCTACGAGCAGTACTTC.

The V gene is TRBV7-2, the J gene TRBJ2-5, with no clear D. Trimming cost V 5 bases and J 0 bases, with 10 bases left between them. CDR3 length: 14 residues. CDR1 and CDR2 from the germline V gene are SGHTA and FQGNSA. CDR3 amino acids: CASSRLEYQETQYF. The CDR3 DNA reads as TGTGCCAGCAGCCGGTTGGAGTACCAAGAGACCCAGTACTTC.

The chain combines TRBV18 with TRBJ2-7; D unclear. Germline lookup yields CDR1 KGHSH and CDR2 LQKENI. Trimming stripped 0 bases from V and 2 bases from J, with 14 bases between. The CDR3 is 16 amino acids. The CDR3 coding sequence is TGTGCCAGCTCACCACCTGCCCAGAGAGTTGCCTACGAGCAGTACTTC. Protein product: CASSPPAQRVAYEQYF.

V usage is TRBV5-4 and J usage is TRBJ1-1; tentative D call: TRBD1 (5 bases). The CDR3 is made up of 17 amino acids. V lost 6 bases and J 0 bases, leaving 21 bases between the germline ends. CDR1 and CDR2 (germline): SGHNT, YYREEE (reference sequence). CDR3 sequence: CASNQKGQGFMNTEAFF. CDR3 DNA sequence: TGTGCCAGCAACCAAAAAGGTCAGGGATTCATGAACACTGAAGCTTTCTTT.

The CDR3 spells CASSLVGGSSYNEQFF. DNA of the CDR3: TGTGCCAGCAGCTTAGTCGGAGGGTCCTCCTACAATGAGCAGTTCTTC. This sequence joins TRBV7-9 and TRBJ2-1, with a tentative D call TRBD2 (6 bases). CDR3 length equals 16 residues. V was shortened by 1 base and J by 0 bases, with 10 bases between the two germline ends. CDR1 and CDR2 from the germline V gene are SEHNR and FQNEAQ (reference sequence).

The V and J genes are TRBV12-3 or TRBV12-4 and TRBJ2-7; 7 bases align to TRBD1. The trim removed 5 bases at V and 6 bases at J, leaving 10 bases unmatched. There are 14 residues in the CDR3. The CDR3: CASSPTGVSREQYF. The CDR3 DNA follows: TGTGCCAGCAGTCCTACAGGGGTATCGCGCGAGCAGTACTTC.

The chain recombines TRBV6-5 with TRBJ2-3; TRBD2 is a possible D gene (6 bases). The germline V gene has CDR1 MNHEY and CDR2 SVGAGI. The CDR3 consists of 15 residues. The V end lost 7 bases, the J end lost 0 bases, and 14 bases lay between the germline ends. The CDR3 is CASTPGGPSTDTQYF. In nucleotides, the CDR3 is TGTGCCAGCACCCCAGGAGGGCCTAGCACAGATACGCAGTATTTT.

J is TRBJ2-4 and V is TRBV9; 9 positions match TRBD2. This CDR3 region has 19 residues. CDR1 and CDR2 (germline): SGDLS, YYNGEE. With V trimmed by 3 bases and J by 1 base, 14 bases remained unmatched. Here the CDR3 reads CASSAPRAGGDGAKNIQYF. The CDR3 coding sequence is TGTGCCAGCAGCGCTCCCCGGGCGGGGGGGGATGGCGCCAAAAACATTCAGTACTTC.

The chain employs TRBV7-9 and TRBJ1-1; D is unclear. The V and J ends lost 5 bases and 2 bases respectively, with 12 bases between them. Germline V lookup: CDR1 SEHNR, CDR2 FQNEAQ (reference sequence). This CDR3 is 14 amino acids long. CDR3 in amino acids: CASSPGPSNTEAFF. The CDR3 DNA reads as TGTGCCAGCAGCCCTGGCCCGTCCAACACTGAAGCTTTCTTT.

This clonotype was observed once. The chain recombines TRBV6-9 with TRBJ2-5; TRBD2 is a possible D gene (5 bases). CDR3 size: 13 residues. Trimming took off 7 bases at V and 2 bases at J, with 11 bases between the two ends. Looked up from germline, CDR1 is MNHGY and CDR2 is SVAAGI. The CDR3 DNA follows: TGTGCCAGCATTGACGGGATTCAAGAGACCCAGTACTTC. Translation: CASIDGIQETQYF.

The chain employs TRBV12-3 or TRBV12-4 and TRBJ2-3, with D unclear. The CDR3 is 13 amino acids. V lost 4 bases, J lost 0 bases, and 5 bases lay in between. The CDR3 nucleotides are TGTGCCAGCAGTTGGGCGAGCACAGATACGCAGTATTTT. As protein: CASSWASTDTQYF.

The rearrangement links TRBV12-3 or TRBV12-4 to TRBJ2-1; 9 bases are shared with TRBD1. The length of the CDR3 is 14 residues. The trim removed 5 bases at V and 7 bases at J, leaving 6 bases unmatched. CDR3 coding DNA: TGTGCCAGCAGTCACAGGGGGCGCATGAATGAGCAGTTCTTC. Translation gives CASSHRGRMNEQFF.

The chain couples TRBV5-4 to TRBJ2-3; D tentatively reads TRBD1 or TRBD2 (5 bases each). Trimming left V 3 bases short and J 4 bases short, with 12 bases between. Germline CDR1 SGHNT, CDR2 YYREEE (reference sequence). The length of the CDR3 is 14 residues. The CDR3 region has the DNA TGTGCCAGCAGCTATTGGGGGTTCTCAGATACGCAGTATTTT. Translation gives CASSYWGFSDTQYF.

This chain joins TRBV20-1 and TRBJ2-5, with 8 bases that match TRBD1. This CDR3 has 13 amino acids. Germline assignment: CDR1 DFQATT and CDR2 SNEGSKA (reference sequence). V was clipped by 2 bases and J by 6 bases; unmatched bases: 5. The CDR3 reads CSARSDRDQTQYF. The CDR3 DNA reads TGCAGTGCTAGATCGGACAGGGATCAGACCCAGTACTTC.

V gene TRBV7-9 combines with J gene TRBJ2-3, with D unclear. Germline V lookup: CDR1 SEHNR, CDR2 FQNEAQ (reference sequence). Deletions cut 10 bases from V and 4 bases from J, with 6 bases between. The CDR3 totals 10 residues. CDR3 residues: CATTADTQYF. The CDR3 nucleotides read TGTGCCACCACGGCAGATACGCAGTATTTT.